Listed below are T cell receptor beta chains from one sample, sequenced in a study of regulatory T cells in long-lasting Graves disease. From the multiplex PCR reads, TCRdb called clonotypes with MiXCR, one entry per CDR3 protein. The table shows 700,000 or so distinct CDR3 sequences, with 25% to 35% occurring only once. The sequencing here drew on peripheral blood mononuclear cells (PBMCs), taken when the disease was refractory, from a patient treated with antithyroid drugs. Every receptor here comes from a female donor with Graves disease. Both conserved end residues are part of each CDR3. Fields, in order: D gene, clone size, V gene, J gene, CDR3 protein, CDR3 DNA. The D gene is left open where the match is weak. Expanded clones are given a class, and other clones once, few, many or no size at all.

>NA|NA|TRBV7-9|TRBJ2-5
CASSSTSETQYF
TGTGCCAGCAGCTCTACGTCAGAGACCCAGTACTTC
>NA|NA|TRBV2|TRBJ1-2
CASWPGHGQGYGYTF
TGTGCCAGCTGGCCAGGTCACGGGCAAGGCTATGGCTACACCTTC
>NA|NA|TRBV20-1|TRBJ1-2
CSASKIGGRYGYTF
TGCAGTGCTTCTAAGATAGGGGGTCGCTATGGCTACACCTTC
>TRBD1|NA|TRBV5-1|TRBJ1-1
CASSLSRDRGLTEAFF
TGCGCCAGCAGCTTGTCCCGGGACAGGGGGCTCACTGAAGCTTTCTTT
>NA|NA|TRBV18|TRBJ2-7
CASSQSLRDTYEQYF
TGTGCCAGCTCCCAGAGCCTCCGGGATACGTACGAGCAGTACTTC
>TRBD1|many|TRBV12-3/TRBV12-4|TRBJ1-2
CASRDRVRGYGYTF
TGTGCCAGCAGGGACAGGGTTCGTGGCTATGGCTACACCTTC
>TRBD1|NA|TRBV20-1|TRBJ2-7
CSASLGQADEQYF
TGCAGTGCTAGCCTCGGACAGGCGGACGAGCAGTACTTC
>NA|NA|TRBV28|TRBJ1-2
CASSGRATINYGYTF
TGTGCCAGCAGTGGCCGGGCCACCATCAACTATGGCTACACCTTC
>TRBD2|once|TRBV12-3/TRBV12-4|TRBJ2-7
CASSLTAGAYEQYF
TGTGCCAGCAGTTTGACAGCGGGAGCCTACGAGCAGTACTTC
>TRBD1|NA|TRBV11-2|TRBJ1-3
CASSALRTGGNTIYF
TGTGCCAGCAGCGCCTTGCGGACAGGAGGAAACACCATATATTTT